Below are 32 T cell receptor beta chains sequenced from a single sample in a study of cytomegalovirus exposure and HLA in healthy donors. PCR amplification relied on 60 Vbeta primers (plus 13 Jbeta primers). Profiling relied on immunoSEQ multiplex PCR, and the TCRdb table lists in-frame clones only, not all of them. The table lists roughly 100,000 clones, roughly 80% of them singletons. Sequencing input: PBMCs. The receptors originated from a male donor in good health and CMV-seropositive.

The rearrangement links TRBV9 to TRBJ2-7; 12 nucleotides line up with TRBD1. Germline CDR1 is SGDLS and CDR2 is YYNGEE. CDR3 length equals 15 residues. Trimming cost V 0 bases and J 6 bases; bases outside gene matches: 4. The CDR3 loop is CASSVGDRGLSEQYF. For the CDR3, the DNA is TGTGCCAGCAGCGTAGGGGACAGGGGGCTAAGCGAGCAGTACTTC.

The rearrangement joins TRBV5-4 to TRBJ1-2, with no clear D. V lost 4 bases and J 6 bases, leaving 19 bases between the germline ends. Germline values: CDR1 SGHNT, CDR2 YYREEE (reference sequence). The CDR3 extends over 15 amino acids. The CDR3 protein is CASSQVRGRENGYTF. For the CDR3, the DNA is TGTGCCAGCAGCCAAGTTCGGGGAAGGGAAAATGGCTACACCTTC.

As DNA, the CDR3 is TGTGCCAGCAGCTTAGGGAGGGTCCACGAGCAGTACTTC. Translation gives CASSLGRVHEQYF. The genes are TRBV11-2 and TRBJ2-7, with D possibly being TRBD2 (6 bases). The V end was cut by 1 base, the J end by 5 bases, with 9 bases between. The CDR3 covers 13 residues. Looked up from germline, CDR1 is SGHAT and CDR2 is FQNNGV.

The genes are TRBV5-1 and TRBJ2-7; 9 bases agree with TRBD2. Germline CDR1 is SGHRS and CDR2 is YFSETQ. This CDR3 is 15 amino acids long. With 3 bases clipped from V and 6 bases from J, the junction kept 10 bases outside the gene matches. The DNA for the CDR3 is TGCGCCAGCAGCTGGGGCCCACTAGCGGGCGGCGAGCAGTACTTC. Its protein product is CASSWGPLAGGEQYF.

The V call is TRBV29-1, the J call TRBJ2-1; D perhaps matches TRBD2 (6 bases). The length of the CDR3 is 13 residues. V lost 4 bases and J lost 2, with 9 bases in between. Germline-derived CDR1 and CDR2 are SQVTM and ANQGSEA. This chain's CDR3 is CSVVSGTYNEQFF. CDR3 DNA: TGCAGCGTTGTTAGCGGAACCTACAATGAGCAGTTCTTC.

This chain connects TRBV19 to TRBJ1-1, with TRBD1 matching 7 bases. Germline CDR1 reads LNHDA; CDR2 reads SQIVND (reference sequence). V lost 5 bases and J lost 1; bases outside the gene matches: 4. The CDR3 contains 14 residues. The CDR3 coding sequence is TGTGCCAGTAGTTTGCACAGGGGGAACACTGAAGCTTTCTTT. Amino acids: CASSLHRGNTEAFF. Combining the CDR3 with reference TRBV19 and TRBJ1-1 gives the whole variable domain DGGITQSPKYLFRKEGQNVTLSCEQNLNHDAMYWYRQDPGQGLRLIYYSQIVNDFQKGDIAEGYSVSREKKESFPLTVTSAQKNPTAFYLCASSLHRGNTEAFFGQGTRLTVV.

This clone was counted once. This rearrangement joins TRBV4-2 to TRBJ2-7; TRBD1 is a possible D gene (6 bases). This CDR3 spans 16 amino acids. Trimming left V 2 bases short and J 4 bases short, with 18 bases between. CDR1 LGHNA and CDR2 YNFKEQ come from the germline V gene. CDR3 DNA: TGTGCCAGCAGCCAACGTGACAGGCAAGGCGGGTACGAGCAGTACTTC. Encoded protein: CASSQRDRQGGYEQYF.

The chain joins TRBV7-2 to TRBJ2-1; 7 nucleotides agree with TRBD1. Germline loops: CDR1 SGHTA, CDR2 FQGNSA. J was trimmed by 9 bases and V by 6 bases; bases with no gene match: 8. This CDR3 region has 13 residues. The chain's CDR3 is CASRAGGVSEQFF. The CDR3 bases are TGTGCCAGCAGGGCAGGGGGTGTTAGTGAGCAGTTCTTC. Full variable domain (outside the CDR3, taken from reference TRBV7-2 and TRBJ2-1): GAGVSQSPSNKVTEKGKDVELRCDPISGHTALYWYRQSLGQGLEFLIYFQGNSAPDKSGLPSDRFSAERTGGSVSTLTIQRTQQEDSAVYLCASRAGGVSEQFFGPGTRLTVL.

The DNA of the CDR3 is TGTGCCAGCAGTCCCGTGTACGAGCAGTACTTC. Translating it yields CASSPVYEQYF. The chain has TRBV28 and TRBJ2-7, with unresolved D. V lost 5 bases to trimming and J lost 4 bases, with 6 bases between them. Germline lookup yields CDR1 MDHEN and CDR2 SYDVKM. The CDR3 totals 11 residues.

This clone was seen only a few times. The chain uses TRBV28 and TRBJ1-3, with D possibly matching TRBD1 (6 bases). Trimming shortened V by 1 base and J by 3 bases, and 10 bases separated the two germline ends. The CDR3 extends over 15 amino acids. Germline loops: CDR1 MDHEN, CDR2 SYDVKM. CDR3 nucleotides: TGTGCCAGCAGTTTATCGACAGGAAGTGGAAACACCATATATTTT. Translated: CASSLSTGSGNTIYF.

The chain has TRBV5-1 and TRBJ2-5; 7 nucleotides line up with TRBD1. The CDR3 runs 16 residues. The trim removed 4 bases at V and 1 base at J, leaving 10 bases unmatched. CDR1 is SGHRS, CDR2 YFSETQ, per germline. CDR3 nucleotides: TGCGCCAGCAGCCATCGACAGGGTAGGAGCCAAGAGACCCAGTACTTC. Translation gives CASSHRQGRSQETQYF.

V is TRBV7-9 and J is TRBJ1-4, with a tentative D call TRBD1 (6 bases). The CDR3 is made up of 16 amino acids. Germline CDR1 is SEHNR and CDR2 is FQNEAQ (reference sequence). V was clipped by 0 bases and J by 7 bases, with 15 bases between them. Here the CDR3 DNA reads TGTGCCAGCAGCTTAGCCATTGGGGGGGCCACTGAAAAACTGTTTTTT. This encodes CASSLAIGGATEKLFF.

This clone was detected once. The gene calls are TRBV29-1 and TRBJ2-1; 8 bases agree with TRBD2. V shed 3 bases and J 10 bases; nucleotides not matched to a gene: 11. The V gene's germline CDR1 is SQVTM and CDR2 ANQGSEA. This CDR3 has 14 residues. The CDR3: CSVDFGRGSGEQFF. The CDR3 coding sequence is TGCAGCGTTGATTTCGGGAGGGGGTCCGGGGAGCAGTTCTTC.

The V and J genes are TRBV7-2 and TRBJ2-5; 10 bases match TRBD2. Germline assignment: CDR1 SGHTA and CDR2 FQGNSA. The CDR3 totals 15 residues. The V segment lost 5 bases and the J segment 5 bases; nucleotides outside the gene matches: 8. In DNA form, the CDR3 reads TGTGCCAGCAGCGCGCCGGGACTAGCGTTTGAGACCCAGTACTTC. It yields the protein CASSAPGLAFETQYF.

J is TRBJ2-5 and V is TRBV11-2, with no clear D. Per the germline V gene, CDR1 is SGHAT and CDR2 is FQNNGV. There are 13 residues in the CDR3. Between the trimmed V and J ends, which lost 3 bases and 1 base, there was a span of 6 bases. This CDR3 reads CASSFNSQETQYF. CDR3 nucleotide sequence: TGTGCCAGCAGCTTTAACAGCCAAGAGACCCAGTACTTC.

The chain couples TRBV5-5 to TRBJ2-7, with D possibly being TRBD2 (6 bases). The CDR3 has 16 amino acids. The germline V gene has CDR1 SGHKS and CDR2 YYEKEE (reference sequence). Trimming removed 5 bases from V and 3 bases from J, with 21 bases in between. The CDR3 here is CASSRSWGGNFYEQYF. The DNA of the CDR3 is TGTGCCAGCAGTAGAAGTTGGGGCGGGAATTTCTACGAGCAGTACTTC.

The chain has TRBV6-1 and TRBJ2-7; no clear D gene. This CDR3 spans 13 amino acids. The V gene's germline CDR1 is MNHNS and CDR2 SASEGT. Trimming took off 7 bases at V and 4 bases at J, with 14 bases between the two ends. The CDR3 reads CASTLVSLYEQYF. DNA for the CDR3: TGTGCCAGCACCCTCGTTAGTTTGTACGAGCAGTACTTC.

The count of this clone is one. CDR3 amino acids: CASWGMGQRPQHF. CDR3 bases: TGTGCCAGCTGGGGGATGGGACAGAGGCCCCAGCATTTT. This chain uses TRBV28 with TRBJ1-5, with 7 nucleotides matching TRBD1. Germline V gives CDR1 MDHEN, CDR2 SYDVKM. J gave up 9 bases and V 8 bases, and 10 bases lay outside the gene matches. The CDR3 contains 13 residues. The full variable domain, its missing parts supplied by reference TRBV28 and TRBJ1-5, is DVKVTQSSRYLVKRTGEKVFLECVQDMDHENMFWYRQDPGLGLRLIYFSYDVKMKEKGDIPEGYSVSREKKERFSLILESASTNQTSMYLCASWGMGQRPQHFGDGTRLSIL.

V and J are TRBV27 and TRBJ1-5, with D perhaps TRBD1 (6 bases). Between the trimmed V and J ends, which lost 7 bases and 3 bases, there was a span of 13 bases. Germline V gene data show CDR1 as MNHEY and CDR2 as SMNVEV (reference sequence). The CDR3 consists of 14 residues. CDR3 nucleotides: TGTGCCAGCAACCCCGGGACAACCAATCAGCCCCAGCATTTT. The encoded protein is CASNPGTTNQPQHF.

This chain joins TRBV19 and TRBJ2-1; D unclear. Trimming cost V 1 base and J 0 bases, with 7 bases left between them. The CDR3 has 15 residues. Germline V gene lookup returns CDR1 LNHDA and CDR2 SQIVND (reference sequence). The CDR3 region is CASSIAVLSYNEQFF. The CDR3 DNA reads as TGTGCCAGTAGTATAGCAGTTCTCTCCTACAATGAGCAGTTCTTC. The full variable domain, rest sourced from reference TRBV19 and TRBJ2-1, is DGGITQSPKYLFRKEGQNVTLSCEQNLNHDAMYWYRQDPGQGLRLIYYSQIVNDFQKGDIAEGYSVSREKKESFPLTVTSAQKNPTAFYLCASSIAVLSYNEQFFGPGTRLTVL.

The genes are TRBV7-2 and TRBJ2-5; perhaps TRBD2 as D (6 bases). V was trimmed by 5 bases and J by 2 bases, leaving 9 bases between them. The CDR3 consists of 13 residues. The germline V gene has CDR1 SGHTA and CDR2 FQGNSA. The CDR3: CASSLGLQETQYF. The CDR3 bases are TGTGCCAGCAGCCTGGGACTTCAAGAGACCCAGTACTTC.

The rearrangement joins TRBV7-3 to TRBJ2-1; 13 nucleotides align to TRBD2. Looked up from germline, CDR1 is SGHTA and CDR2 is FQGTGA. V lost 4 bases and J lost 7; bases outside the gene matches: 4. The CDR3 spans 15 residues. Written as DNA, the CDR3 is TGTGCCAGCAGCTGGGGACTAGCGGGACTAAATGAGCAGTTCTTC. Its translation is CASSWGLAGLNEQFF.

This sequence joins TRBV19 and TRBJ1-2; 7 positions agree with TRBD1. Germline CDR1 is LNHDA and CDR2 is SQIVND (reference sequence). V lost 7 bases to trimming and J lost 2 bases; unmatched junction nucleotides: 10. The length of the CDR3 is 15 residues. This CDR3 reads CASTPGDRPNYGYTF. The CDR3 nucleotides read TGTGCCAGTACCCCCGGGGACAGACCAAACTATGGCTACACCTTC.

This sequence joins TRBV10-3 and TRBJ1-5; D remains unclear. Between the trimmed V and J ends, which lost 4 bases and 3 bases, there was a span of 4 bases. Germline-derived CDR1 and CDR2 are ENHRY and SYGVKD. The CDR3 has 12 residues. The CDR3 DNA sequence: TGTGCCATCAGTGTTAACAATCAGCCCCAGCATTTT. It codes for CAISVNNQPQHF.

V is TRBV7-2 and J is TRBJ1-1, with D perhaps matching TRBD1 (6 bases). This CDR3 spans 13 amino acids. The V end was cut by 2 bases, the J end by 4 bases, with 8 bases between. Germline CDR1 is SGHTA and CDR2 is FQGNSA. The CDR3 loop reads CASSLQGFTEAFF. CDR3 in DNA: TGTGCCAGCAGCTTACAGGGGTTCACTGAAGCTTTCTTT.

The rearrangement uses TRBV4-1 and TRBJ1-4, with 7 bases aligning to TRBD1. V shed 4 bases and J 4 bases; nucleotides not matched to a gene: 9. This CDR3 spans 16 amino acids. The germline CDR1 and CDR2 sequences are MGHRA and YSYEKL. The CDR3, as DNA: TGCGCCAGCAGCCTTAAATCAGGGGGGTTTAATGAAAAACTGTTTTTT. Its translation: CASSLKSGGFNEKLFF.

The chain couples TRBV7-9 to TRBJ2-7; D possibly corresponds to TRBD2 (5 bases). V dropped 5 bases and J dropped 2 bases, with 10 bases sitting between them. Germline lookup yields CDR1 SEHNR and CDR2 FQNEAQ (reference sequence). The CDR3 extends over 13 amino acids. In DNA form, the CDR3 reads TGTGCCAGCAGCCTCGGACTTGCCTACGAGCAGTACTTC. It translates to CASSLGLAYEQYF. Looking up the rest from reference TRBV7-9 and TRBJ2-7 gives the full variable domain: DTGVSQNPRHKITKRGQNVTFRCDPISEHNRLYWYRQTLGQGPEFLTYFQNEAQLEKSRLLSDRFSAERPKGSFSTLEIQRTEQGDSAMYLCASSLGLAYEQYFGPGTRLTVT.

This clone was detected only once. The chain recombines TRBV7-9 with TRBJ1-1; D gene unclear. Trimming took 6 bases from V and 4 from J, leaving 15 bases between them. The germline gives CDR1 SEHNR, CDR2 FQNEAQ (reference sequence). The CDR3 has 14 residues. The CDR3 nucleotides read TGTGCCAGCAGTCGACATAGAGAAGGCACTGAAGCTTTCTTT. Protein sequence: CASSRHREGTEAFF.

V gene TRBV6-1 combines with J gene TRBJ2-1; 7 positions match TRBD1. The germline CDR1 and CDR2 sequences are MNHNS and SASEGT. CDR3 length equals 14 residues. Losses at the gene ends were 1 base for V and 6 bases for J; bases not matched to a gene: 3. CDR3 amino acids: CASSEGRDSNEQFF. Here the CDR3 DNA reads TGTGCCAGCAGTGAAGGCCGGGACAGCAATGAGCAGTTCTTC.

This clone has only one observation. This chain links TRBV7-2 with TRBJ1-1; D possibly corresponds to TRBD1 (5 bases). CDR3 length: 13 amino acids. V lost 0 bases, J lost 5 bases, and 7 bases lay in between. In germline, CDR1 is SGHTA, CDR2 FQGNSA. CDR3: CASSLASGTEAFF. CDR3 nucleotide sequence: TGTGCCAGCAGCTTAGCGTCAGGGACTGAAGCTTTCTTT.

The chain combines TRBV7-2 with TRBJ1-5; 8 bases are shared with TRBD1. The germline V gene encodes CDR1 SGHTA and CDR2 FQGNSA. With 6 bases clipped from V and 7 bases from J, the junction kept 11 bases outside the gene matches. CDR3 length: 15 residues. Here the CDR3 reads CASSKDRGKGQPQHF. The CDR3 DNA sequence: TGTGCCAGCAGTAAAGACAGGGGTAAAGGGCAGCCCCAGCATTTT. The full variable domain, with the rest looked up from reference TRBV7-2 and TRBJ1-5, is GAGVSQSPSNKVTEKGKDVELRCDPISGHTALYWYRQSLGQGLEFLIYFQGNSAPDKSGLPSDRFSAERTGGSVSTLTIQRTQQEDSAVYLCASSKDRGKGQPQHFGDGTRLSIL.

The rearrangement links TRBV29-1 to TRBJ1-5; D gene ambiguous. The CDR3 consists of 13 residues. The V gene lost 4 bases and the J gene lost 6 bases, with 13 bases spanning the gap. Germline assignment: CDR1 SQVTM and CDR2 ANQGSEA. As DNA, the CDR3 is TGCAGCGTTGTCCCCTCCCTAGGTCAGCCCCAGCATTTT. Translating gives CSVVPSLGQPQHF.